The present TCR beta chain was sequenced within a study of technical replicates of blood from a few donors. The CDR3 covers 13 residues. V shed 5 bases and J shed 5 bases, with 12 bases lying between them. Germline-derived CDR1 and CDR2 are MNHEY and SMNVEV (reference sequence). Sequencing used immunoSEQ multiplex PCR; TCRdb keeps in-frame clones, though not all of them. Here the sample spans 80,000 to 95,000 clones, approximately 95% being singletons. Sequencing used T cells isolated from PBMCs. This clonotype was sampled from a human donor in good health. V gene TRBV27 combines with J gene TRBJ2-5; TRBD2 is a possible D gene (5 bases). CDR3: CASSSGLGETQYF. CDR3 coding DNA: TGTGCCAGCAGTAGCGGCTTAGGGGAGACCCAGTACTTC.